Below, 28 T cell receptor beta chains from the same sample are listed, as sequenced in a study of shared clonotypes between healthy human individuals. The repertoire was sequenced with immunoSEQ multiplex PCR; TCRdb's copy has only in-frame clones and lacks some. The sample includes 730,000 or so clones, less than 80% seen only once; the top ten take about 2%. Sequenced sample: memory CD4+ T cells sorted from blood. Subset in this sample: CD45RA-negative fraction. The source of these receptors is a woman in her 30s in good health.

The chain joins TRBV5-1 to TRBJ2-7; D might be TRBD2 (5 bases). Trimming left V 0 bases short and J 2 bases short, with 9 bases between. The CDR3 runs to 14 residues. Germline CDR1 is SGHRS and CDR2 is YFSETQ. The CDR3 sequence is CASSLDDGAYEQYF. CDR3 DNA: TGCGCCAGCAGCTTGGATGACGGGGCCTACGAGCAGTACTTC.

This sequence joins TRBV6-6 and TRBJ2-7; 8 bases fit TRBD2. Trimming cost V 6 bases and J 2 bases; bases outside gene matches: 3. The CDR3 loop spans 13 amino acids. From germline, CDR1 is MNHNY and CDR2 SVGAGI (reference sequence). The CDR3 is CASRGTRTYEQYF. The CDR3 DNA is TGTGCCAGCAGGGGGACTAGGACCTACGAGCAGTACTTC.

This clone showed up just a few times. V and J are TRBV6-6 and TRBJ2-4; 9 bases are a match to TRBD1. CDR1 MNHNY and CDR2 SVGAGI come from the germline V gene (reference sequence). This CDR3 has 16 amino acids. Losses at the gene ends were 4 bases for V and 8 bases for J; bases not matched to a gene: 12. The CDR3 DNA is TGTGCCAGCAGTTCGTTAAGGGGACAGGGTTCGGACATTCAGTACTTC. It is translated as CASSSLRGQGSDIQYF.

This chain uses TRBV5-1 with TRBJ1-4, with TRBD1 matching over 9 bases. Germline CDR1 is SGHRS and CDR2 is YFSETQ. The CDR3 totals 15 residues. After removal of 4 bases from V and 6 bases from J, the junction contained 7 bases not matched to a gene. As DNA, the CDR3 is TGCGCCAGCAGCCGGACAGGGGATGACTATGAAAAACTGTTTTTT. This gives the protein CASSRTGDDYEKLFF.

The chain combines TRBV6-5 with TRBJ2-3; D gene ambiguous. This CDR3 region has 12 residues. Germline V gene lookup returns CDR1 MNHEY and CDR2 SVGAGI. The ends were cut back, 8 bases at V and 4 bases at J, with 10 bases in the middle. The CDR3 spells CASQGEADTQYF. CDR3 nucleotides: TGTGCCAGCCAAGGAGAGGCAGATACGCAGTATTTT.

The rearrangement joins TRBV4-1 to TRBJ2-5; D may be TRBD2 (5 bases). The ends were cut back, 1 base at V and 5 bases at J, with 17 bases in the middle. From germline, CDR1 is MGHRA and CDR2 YSYEKL. The CDR3 extends over 16 amino acids. CDR3 DNA sequence: TGCGCCAGCAGCCAAGTAGGTAGGACTGTGGGGGAGACCCAGTACTTC. This translates into CASSQVGRTVGETQYF.

V and J are TRBV28 and TRBJ1-2; no firm D call. This CDR3 has 15 residues. V was shortened by 5 bases and J by 1 base, with 14 bases between the two germline ends. The germline V gene encodes CDR1 MDHEN and CDR2 SYDVKM. In DNA form, the CDR3 reads TGTGCCAGCAGTCGCCTGGCTGGAGGTAACTATGGCTACACCTTC. It codes for CASSRLAGGNYGYTF.

This clone was seen only a few times. This chain links TRBV9 with TRBJ1-1; TRBD1 matches 7 bases. CDR3 length equals 13 residues. Germline V gives CDR1 SGDLS, CDR2 YYNGEE. The V gene end was trimmed by 4 bases and the J gene end by 4 bases; junction bases not matched to a gene: 4. The CDR3 nucleotides read TGTGCCAGCAGCCGACAGGGCCGCACTGAAGCTTTCTTT. Translated, it gives CASSRQGRTEAFF.

The rearrangement uses TRBV18 and TRBJ2-5, with D unclear. With 3 bases removed from V and 2 bases from J, the gap between germline ends came to 10 bases. CDR3 length: 14 amino acids. The germline CDR1 and CDR2 sequences are KGHSH and LQKENI. The CDR3 here is CASSPSSSQETQYF. The CDR3 DNA sequence: TGTGCCAGCTCACCTAGTTCTTCACAAGAGACCCAGTACTTC. Based on the CDR3 plus reference TRBV18 and TRBJ2-5, the full variable domain is NAGVMQNPRHLVRRRGQEARLRCSPMKGHSHVYWYRQLPEEGLKFMVYLQKENIIDESGMPKERFSAEFPKEGPSILRIQQVVRGDSAAYFCASSPSSSQETQYFGPGTRLLVL.

This chain joins TRBV6-6 and TRBJ2-7; D remains ambiguous. The CDR3 runs 14 residues. Germline lookup yields CDR1 MNHNY and CDR2 SVGAGI (reference sequence). V was pared by 0 bases and J by 3 bases, with 9 bases between. The CDR3 sequence: CASSYSNSNYEQYF. The CDR3 nucleotides read TGTGCCAGCAGTTACTCGAACTCGAACTACGAGCAGTACTTC.

This chain joins TRBV6-1 and TRBJ1-1; D is uncertain. The germline V gene encodes CDR1 MNHNS and CDR2 SASEGT. V was trimmed by 5 bases and J by 0 bases, leaving 10 bases between them. The CDR3 has 14 amino acids. The CDR3 DNA reads TGTGCCAGCAGTCCCTTCGCTTTGAACACTGAAGCTTTCTTT. It is translated as CASSPFALNTEAFF.

This clone has only a few counts. V is TRBV27 and J is TRBJ2-7; the D is unclear. This CDR3 comprises 13 residues. V dropped 5 bases and J dropped 9 bases, with 17 bases sitting between them. The germline V gene has CDR1 MNHEY and CDR2 SMNVEV (reference sequence). The CDR3 sequence is CASSRADVRLQYF. CDR3 nucleotides: TGTGCCAGCAGTCGGGCCGACGTTCGATTGCAGTACTTC.

Only a few counts were recorded for this clone. J is TRBJ2-7 and V is TRBV11-2; a possible D gene is TRBD1 (7 bases). The CDR3 extends over 14 amino acids. Germline CDR1 reads SGHAT; CDR2 reads FQNNGV. Trimming pared 5 bases from V and 2 bases from J, leaving 13 bases between. This CDR3 is CASSQGGTAYEQYF. For the CDR3, the DNA is TGTGCCAGCAGCCAGGGGGGTACGGCCTACGAGCAGTACTTC.

This rearrangement joins TRBV28 to TRBJ1-2; D perhaps matches TRBD1 (6 bases). The V end lost 5 bases, the J end lost 3 bases, and 13 bases lay between the germline ends. Germline loops: CDR1 MDHEN, CDR2 SYDVKM. The CDR3 is made up of 14 amino acids. CDR3: CASSPTDRYYGYTF. In DNA form, the CDR3 reads TGTGCCAGCAGTCCGACGGACAGATACTATGGCTACACCTTC.

V and J are TRBV7-8 and TRBJ2-1; D is undetermined. Germline loops: CDR1 SGHVS, CDR2 FQNEAQ. The CDR3 spans 14 residues. Trimming took off 4 bases at V and 6 bases at J, with 13 bases between the two ends. CDR3 amino acids: CASSSALVGNEQFF. The CDR3 bases are TGTGCCAGCAGCTCCGCCCTCGTCGGCAATGAGCAGTTCTTC.

V is TRBV30 and J is TRBJ2-2, with no clear D. The CDR3 consists of 14 residues. Per germline, CDR1 GTSNPN and CDR2 SVGIG (reference sequence). Trimming cost V 2 bases and J 1 base, with 8 bases left between them. Written as DNA, the CDR3 is TGTGCCTGGAGTTCAGGAATGAACACCGGGGAGCTGTTTTTT. Protein product: CAWSSGMNTGELFF.

This clone was detected a few times. This chain connects TRBV21-1 to TRBJ2-1; the table names TRBD1, a call not compared with the DNA. TRBV21-1 is an annotated pseudogene. This CDR3 region has 17 residues. CDR3 DNA: TGTGCCAGCAGCAAGGACAGGGTGGGACTGTCCTACAATGAGCAGTTCTTC. Translation: CASSKDRVGLSYNEQFF.

The chain uses TRBV7-3 and TRBJ2-2; possible D gene TRBD1, 5 bases. Looked up from germline, CDR1 is SGHTA and CDR2 is FQGTGA. The CDR3 runs 14 residues. V was trimmed by 6 bases and J by 1 base, leaving 9 bases between them. The CDR3 DNA sequence: TGTGCCAGCAGTCAAGACAGGAACACCGGGGAGCTGTTTTTT. This translates into CASSQDRNTGELFF.

The CDR3 here is CASRRDRGPGELFF. As DNA, the CDR3 is TGCGCCAGCAGACGGGACAGGGGTCCCGGGGAGCTGTTTTTT. The chain joins TRBV5-1 to TRBJ2-2, with 10 bases identical to TRBD1. Trimming at V came to 5 bases and at J to 6 bases, leaving 4 bases not matched to a gene. The CDR3 length is 14 residues. CDR1 is SGHRS, CDR2 YFSETQ, per germline.

This sequence joins TRBV27 and TRBJ2-2; the D is unclear. The V gene lost 3 bases and the J gene lost 7 bases, with 9 bases spanning the gap. Germline lookup yields CDR1 MNHEY and CDR2 SMNVEV (reference sequence). This CDR3 spans 13 amino acids. The CDR3 here is CASSFLLFGELFF. CDR3 in DNA: TGTGCCAGCAGTTTCCTTTTATTCGGGGAGCTGTTTTTT.

This clone has a handful of counts. The chain recombines TRBV18 with TRBJ2-7, with D unresolved. With 2 bases removed from V and 3 bases from J, the gap between germline ends came to 8 bases. Looked up from germline, CDR1 is KGHSH and CDR2 is LQKENI. The CDR3 runs to 13 residues. CDR3: CASSPMSNYEQYF. The CDR3 DNA reads TGTGCCAGCTCACCAATGAGTAACTACGAGCAGTACTTC.

The chain links TRBV18 to TRBJ2-2; TRBD1 matches at 12 bases. Germline CDR1 KGHSH, CDR2 LQKENI. The J segment lost 4 bases and the V segment lost 3 bases, leaving 12 bases of the junction unmatched. This CDR3 region has 19 residues. As DNA, the CDR3 is TGTGCCAGCTCACCGCTTATCGGGACAGGGGGCGATGTCACCGGGGAGCTGTTTTTT. The encoded protein is CASSPLIGTGGDVTGELFF.

This clone came up once. The CDR3 sequence is CASSESGRPNTGELFF. For the CDR3, the DNA is TGTGCCAGCAGCGAAAGCGGGAGGCCGAACACCGGGGAGCTGTTTTTT. The genes are TRBV7-9 and TRBJ2-2; TRBD2 matches at 9 bases. Germline CDR1 reads SEHNR; CDR2 reads FQNEAQ (reference sequence). The V segment lost 5 bases and the J segment 0 bases; nucleotides outside the gene matches: 4. This CDR3 contains 16 residues.

This chain connects TRBV28 to TRBJ2-5, with 11 positions matching TRBD2. This CDR3 comprises 17 residues. J was trimmed by 4 bases and V by 3 bases; bases with no gene match: 10. Germline V gene data show CDR1 as MDHEN and CDR2 as SYDVKM. CDR3 sequence: CASSFHGGTSGRETQYF. The CDR3 DNA follows: TGTGCCAGCAGTTTTCATGGAGGAACTAGCGGGAGAGAGACCCAGTACTTC.

J is TRBJ1-3 and V is TRBV28; 8 bases fit TRBD1. This CDR3 is 15 amino acids long. Trimming at V came to 6 bases and at J to 1 base, leaving 5 bases not matched to a gene. CDR1 is MDHEN, CDR2 SYDVKM, per germline. Here the CDR3 reads CASRTTGGSGNTIYF. The CDR3 region has the DNA TGTGCCAGCAGAACTACAGGGGGGTCTGGAAACACCATATATTTT.

This clone is a singleton in its sample. One base away lies a much larger clone, so this may be a sequencing read error. The sample has other DNA sequences that encode this CDR3 too. This chain joins TRBV20-1 and TRBJ2-1, with D hard to call. With 3 bases removed from V and 4 bases from J, the gap between germline ends came to 4 bases. There are 11 residues in the CDR3. Germline V gives CDR1 DFQATT, CDR2 SNEGSKA (reference sequence). The CDR3 is CSASGYNEQFF. The CDR3 DNA reads as TGCAGTGCTAGCGGATACAATGAGCAGTTCTTC.

The gene calls are TRBV6-5 and TRBJ2-7; D may be TRBD1 (6 bases). CDR3 size: 14 residues. V was cut by 2 bases and J by 5 bases, with 13 bases left in between. The germline gives CDR1 MNHEY, CDR2 SVGAGI. The CDR3 bases are TGTGCCAGCAGTTACGAGACCAGGGGTCACGAGCAGTACTTC. The encoded protein is CASSYETRGHEQYF.

The table lists this clone with a count of one. The rearrangement uses TRBV27 and TRBJ2-7, with 7 positions matching TRBD2. V lost 4 bases and J lost 3; bases outside the gene matches: 12. The germline V gene has CDR1 MNHEY and CDR2 SMNVEV (reference sequence). The CDR3 has 16 residues. The CDR3 reads CASSSESGQRGYEQYF. In DNA form, the CDR3 reads TGTGCCAGCAGTTCCGAAAGTGGCCAGCGGGGCTACGAGCAGTACTTC.